This T cell receptor (beta chain) originates from a study of CD8 T cells in Susac syndrome. RNA totalling roughly 0.45 to 1 ug underwent reverse transcription with random hexamers. Using its own MiXCR run on the immunoSEQ multiplex PCR reads, TCRdb lists one record per CDR3 protein. The sample holds 150,000 to 250,000 distinct CDR3 sequences, 90% to 95% seen once. V shed 3 bases and J shed 5 bases, with 11 bases lying between them. CDR3 length: 14 amino acids. Germline V CDR1 and CDR2: LGHDT, YNNKEL (reference sequence). This chain links TRBV3-1 with TRBJ1-5, with a possible D match to TRBD1 (6 bases). Material for sequencing was CD4+ T cells from PBMCs. The sequence came from a human donor with multiple sclerosis. The CDR3 sequence: CASSHTGPDQPQHF. The CDR3 bases are TGTGCCAGCAGCCACACAGGGCCGGATCAGCCCCAGCATTTT.